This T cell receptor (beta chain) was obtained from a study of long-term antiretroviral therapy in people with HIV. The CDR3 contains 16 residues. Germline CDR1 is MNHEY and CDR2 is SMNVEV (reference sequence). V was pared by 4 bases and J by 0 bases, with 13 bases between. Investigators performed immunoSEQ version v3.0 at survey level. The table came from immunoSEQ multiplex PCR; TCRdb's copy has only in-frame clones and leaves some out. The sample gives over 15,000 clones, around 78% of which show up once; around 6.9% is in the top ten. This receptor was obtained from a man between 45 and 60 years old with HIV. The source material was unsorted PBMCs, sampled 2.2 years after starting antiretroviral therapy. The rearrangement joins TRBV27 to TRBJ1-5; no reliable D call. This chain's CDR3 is CASSSSGLISNQPQHF. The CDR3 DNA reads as TGTGCCAGCAGTTCCTCAGGACTAATTAGCAATCAGCCCCAGCATTTT.